Listed here is a single T cell receptor beta chain. This specimen belongs to a study of blood T cell repertoires in COVID-19. With 0 bases removed from V and 1 base from J, the gap between germline ends came to 9 bases. The CDR3 has 15 amino acids. Germline assignment: CDR1 MGHRA and CDR2 YSYEKL. Clones were read by immunoSEQ multiplex PCR, and TCRdb kept only the in-frame ones, dropping some. The sample consists of 150,000 to 250,000 clones, about 85% of them appearing once. This TCR was sampled from a woman in her forties with COVID-19, enrolled during active disease. The material sequenced was peripheral blood. The chain employs TRBV4-1 and TRBJ1-1; D is perhaps TRBD1 (5 bases). In nucleotides, the CDR3 is TGCGCCAGCAGCCAAGAACGGACACCGAACACTGAAGCTTTCTTT. It specifies CASSQERTPNTEAFF.